This entry lists 5 T cell receptor beta chains sequenced from one sample in a study of cytomegalovirus exposure and HLA in healthy donors. In the PCR, 60 Vbeta and 13 Jbeta primers were used. Only in-frame clones appear in the TCRdb table, and some are missing; sequencing was by immunoSEQ multiplex PCR. The table lists about 180,000 clones, 65% to 75% of them singletons. Sequencing used PBMCs. Receptor source: a human donor in good health.

V usage is TRBV19 and J usage is TRBJ1-2; TRBD1 might be the D (6 bases). The CDR3 contains 15 residues. The V gene's germline CDR1 is LNHDA and CDR2 SQIVND (reference sequence). The V and J ends lost 6 bases and 4 bases respectively, with 18 bases between them. CDR3 amino acids: CASREQQGHVYGYTF. The CDR3 DNA follows: TGTGCCAGTAGAGAACAACAGGGTCACGTCTATGGCTACACCTTC.

The rearrangement joins TRBV7-9 to TRBJ1-1; no reliable D call. CDR1 and CDR2 (germline): SEHNR, FQNEAQ (reference sequence). There are 13 residues in the CDR3. The ends were cut back, 3 bases at V and 1 base at J, with 6 bases in the middle. DNA for the CDR3: TGTGCCAGCAGCTTGAACAAGAACACTGAAGCTTTCTTT. It is translated as CASSLNKNTEAFF.

The V and J genes are TRBV5-4 and TRBJ1-1; D not certain. V lost 0 bases and J lost 1, with 7 bases in between. Germline CDR1 SGHNT, CDR2 YYREEE (reference sequence). The CDR3 is made up of 14 amino acids. The CDR3 DNA reads TGTGCCAGCAGCTTGGTTTCGGGGAACACTGAAGCTTTCTTT. Its protein product is CASSLVSGNTEAFF.

This chain joins TRBV2 and TRBJ1-5; 8 bases are shared with TRBD1. Unmatched junction bases numbered 8, after V lost 2 bases and J lost 2 bases. The CDR3 has 17 amino acids. Germline V gene data show CDR1 as SNHLY and CDR2 as FYNNEI. CDR3 DNA sequence: TGTGCCAGCAGTGAACTAGAATACAGGGGGGGCAATCAGCCCCAGCATTTT. Protein product: CASSELEYRGGNQPQHF.

The genes are TRBV19 and TRBJ2-2, with D possibly being TRBD1 (6 bases). The germline gives CDR1 LNHDA, CDR2 SQIVND (reference sequence). The CDR3 totals 13 residues. Trimming stripped 5 bases from V and 7 bases from J, with 11 bases between. The CDR3 region is CASSSGVIGELFF. CDR3 nucleotide sequence: TGTGCCAGTAGTTCAGGGGTCATCGGGGAGCTGTTTTTT.